This T cell receptor (beta chain) was documented in a study of blood T cell repertoires in COVID-19. The data were produced by immunoSEQ multiplex PCR, yet TCRdb's version contains in-frame clones alone and is incomplete. This table has 100,000 to 150,000 clones, around 84% appearing once. Germline assignment: CDR1 SGHKS and CDR2 YYEKEE (reference sequence). CDR3 size: 17 residues. V shed 4 bases and J shed 3 bases, with 20 bases lying between them. This clone was counted once. The rearrangement uses TRBV5-5 and TRBJ2-1; TRBD2 is a possible D gene (6 bases). What was sequenced was peripheral blood. The TCR was taken from an elderly woman with acute or convalescent COVID-19. CDR3 in DNA: TGTGCCAGCAGCGAAAAATCGCGGGACTGGAGCTACAATGAGCAGTTCTTC. Protein: CASSEKSRDWSYNEQFF.